These 5 T cell receptor beta chains were sequenced from one sample in a study of vaccination and CD4 T cells after COVID-19. Noted treatment: roughly 11-day PBMC culture with coronavirus spike peptide pools or control peptides (ViraFEST assay). These receptors have no identified antigens. At the Johns Hopkins FTIC core, DNA taken from cultured CD4+ T cells was sequenced by way of the Oncomine TCR Beta short-read assay. A single record per CDR3 protein comes from TCRdb applying MiXCR to the PCR reads. The sample consists of 18,000 or so distinct CDR3 sequences, around 52% of them appearing once. Sequencing was performed on CD4+ T cells from blood, cultured in vitro. The receptor set was obtained from a human donor who had recovered from COVID-19.

This clonotype appeared a single time. The chain recombines TRBV5-1 with TRBJ2-7; 8 nucleotides agree with TRBD2. The CDR3 runs 15 residues. The J segment lost 0 bases and the V segment lost 5 bases, leaving 7 bases of the junction unmatched. Looked up from germline, CDR1 is SGHRS and CDR2 is YFSETQ. In DNA, the CDR3 is TGCGCCAGCAGTGGGAGCGGGGGACGCTCCTACGAGCAGTACTTC. Translation: CASSGSGGRSYEQYF.

V and J are TRBV12-5 and TRBJ1-5, with D possibly being TRBD1 (5 bases). The CDR3 contains 16 residues. Germline CDR1 and CDR2: LGHNT and FRNRAP. Trimming cost V 4 bases and J 5 bases, with 18 bases left between them. The CDR3 DNA reads as TGTGCTAGTGGTTCACAGGACCGGGGATTGGATCAGCCCCAGCATTTT. Residues: CASGSQDRGLDQPQHF.

V usage is TRBV2 and J usage is TRBJ2-3; D call uncertain. Trimming left V 5 bases short and J 1 base short, with 7 bases between. The CDR3 loop spans 13 amino acids. CDR1 is SNHLY and CDR2 is FYNNEI in the germline V gene. The CDR3 is CASSIPGTDTQYF. The CDR3 coding sequence is TGTGCCAGCAGTATCCCGGGCACAGATACGCAGTATTTT.

J is TRBJ2-3 and V is TRBV29-1, with D possibly TRBD2 on 5 matching bases. This CDR3 contains 14 residues. The V end lost 3 bases, the J end lost 0 bases, and 10 bases lay between the germline ends. The germline gives CDR1 SQVTM, CDR2 ANQGSEA. This CDR3 is CSVDGRDSTDTQYF. Here the CDR3 DNA reads TGCAGCGTTGATGGACGGGATAGCACAGATACGCAGTATTTT.

V gene TRBV30 combines with J gene TRBJ2-7, with 15 bases fitting TRBD2. CDR3 length equals 16 residues. Trimming removed 5 bases from V and 10 bases from J; junction bases left unmatched: 15. CDR1 and CDR2 (germline): GTSNPN, SVGIG (reference sequence). For the CDR3, the DNA is TGTGCCTGGGACCCGGGGACTAGCGGGAGGTCGGGGGGACAGTACTTC. Its protein product is CAWDPGTSGRSGGQYF.